This T cell receptor beta chain was captured in a study of Graves' ophthalmopathy and Graves' hyperthyroidism. Study as a whole: Before any treatment, peripheral blood was taken at the initial diagnosis.

General study results and limits: Discrimination between ophthalmopathy and stable hyperthyroidism by a 13-signature model showed about 85% sensitivity and 65% to 84% specificity.

The CDR3 sequence is 15 residues long. Germline values: CDR1 KGHDR, CDR2 SFDVKD. Trimming stripped 3 bases from V and 4 bases from J, with 14 bases between. This clonotype was seen ten or more times. Antigen specificity is unknown. Excluded: other autoimmune disease, uncontrolled infection, pregnancy or lactation. Diagnoses were established from clinical symptoms, serum thyroxine, TRAb, thyroid ultrasound and orbital computed tomography. Amplification from RNA transcripts yielded the TCR beta CDR3 regions. Scientists carried out first-round RT-PCR using HTBI primers and then a second-round multiplex PCR. MiXCR, run by TCRdb on the multiplex PCR reads, gives a single entry per CDR3 protein. Of hundreds of thousands of distinct CDR3 sequences in the sample, under 25% were seen once.

The sequencing sample was made of peripheral blood. The chain has TRBV24-1 and TRBJ2-5, with D tentatively TRBD2 (6 bases). The sequence was collected from a young woman with stable Graves' hyperthyroidism. CDR3 DNA sequence: TGTGCCACCAGTGATCCCCGAGGAGGGAGAGAGACCCAGTACTTC. This sequence encodes CATSDPRGGRETQYF.